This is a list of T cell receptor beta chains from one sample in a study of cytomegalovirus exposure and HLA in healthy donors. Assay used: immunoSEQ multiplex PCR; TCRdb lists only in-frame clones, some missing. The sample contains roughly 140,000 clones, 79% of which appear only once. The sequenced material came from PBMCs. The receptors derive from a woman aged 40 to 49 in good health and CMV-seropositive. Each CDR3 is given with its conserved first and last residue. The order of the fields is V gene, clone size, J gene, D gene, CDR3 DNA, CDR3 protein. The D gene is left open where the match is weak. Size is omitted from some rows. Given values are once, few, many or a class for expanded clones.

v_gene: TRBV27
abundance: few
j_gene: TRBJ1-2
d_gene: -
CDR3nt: TGTGCCAGCAGTTTATCGTCCTTCGGGGATTCACTATATGGCTACACCTTC
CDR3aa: CASSLSSFGDSLYGYTF

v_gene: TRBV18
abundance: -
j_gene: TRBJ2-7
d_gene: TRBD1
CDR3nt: TGTGCCAGCTCACAGGGGACAGGGGCCCCCTACGAGCAGTACTTC
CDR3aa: CASSQGTGAPYEQYF

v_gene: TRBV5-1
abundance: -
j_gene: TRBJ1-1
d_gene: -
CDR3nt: TGCGCCAGCAGCTTGAGGGGGAACACTGAAGCTTTCTTT
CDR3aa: CASSLRGNTEAFF

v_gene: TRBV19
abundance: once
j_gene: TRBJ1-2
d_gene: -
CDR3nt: TGTGCCAGTAGTATCGAGATCTATGGCTACACCTTC
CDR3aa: CASSIEIYGYTF

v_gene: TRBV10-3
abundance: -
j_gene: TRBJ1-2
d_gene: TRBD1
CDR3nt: TGTGCCATCAGTGAGTCCGGGACAGTATATGGCTACACCTTC
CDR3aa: CAISESGTVYGYTF

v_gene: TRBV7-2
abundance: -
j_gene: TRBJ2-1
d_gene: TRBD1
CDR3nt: TGTGCCAGCAGCACCCGACAGGGAATGCAGTTCTTC
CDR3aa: CASSTRQGMQFF

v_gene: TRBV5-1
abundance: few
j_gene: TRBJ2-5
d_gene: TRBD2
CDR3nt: TGCGCCAGCAGCTTGGGGACTAGCGGGGTTGGGTTGGCGGAGACCCAGTACTTC
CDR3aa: CASSLGTSGVGLAETQYF

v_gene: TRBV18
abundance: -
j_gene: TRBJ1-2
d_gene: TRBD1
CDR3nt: TGTGCCAGCTCACCAGCCGGGACAGGGACGAATCTCGGCTACACCTTC
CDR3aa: CASSPAGTGTNLGYTF

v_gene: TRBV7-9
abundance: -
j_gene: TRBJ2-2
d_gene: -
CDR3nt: TGTGCCAGCAGCTGGGATAGCGCTACCGGGGAGCTGTTTTTT
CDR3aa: CASSWDSATGELFF

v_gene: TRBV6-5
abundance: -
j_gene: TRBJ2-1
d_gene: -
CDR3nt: TGTGCCAGCAGTTACGCGGACAGGCAGTTCTTC
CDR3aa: CASSYADRQFF